These T cell receptor beta chains were read from a single sample in a study of CD8 T cells in ankylosing spondylitis. TCRdb reprocessed the 5' RACE reads via MiXCR and lists one record per CDR3 protein. The sample gives tens of thousands of distinct CDR3 sequences, less than 4% of which show up once; 2.5% to 3% is in the top ten. What was sequenced was blood, either unsorted or a sorted T cell fraction (not recorded which). The receptors stem from a male donor with ankylosing spondylitis or in good health (not recorded which). The CDR3 runs from the conserved cysteine through the conserved F or W. Fields, in order: clone size, V gene, D gene, J gene, CDR3 DNA, CDR3 protein. D genes are given only for firm matches. The size entry gives once, few, many or a size class.

size: many
V: TRBV9
D: NA
J: TRBJ2-3
DNA: TGTGCCAGCAGCGTAGCTACGGGAGTGGGGACAGATACGCAGTATTTT
CDR3: CASSVATGVGTDTQYF

size: many
V: TRBV9
D: TRBD2
J: TRBJ2-2
DNA: TGTGCCAGCAGCGTAGGACTAGCGGGGGGAGGCACCGGGGAGCTGTTTTTT
CDR3: CASSVGLAGGGTGELFF

size: medium-sized
V: TRBV9
D: NA
J: TRBJ2-5
DNA: TGTGCCAGCAGCGTAGCCGGCGGGATAGGGGCAGAGACCCAGTACTTC
CDR3: CASSVAGGIGAETQYF

size: medium-sized
V: TRBV9
D: NA
J: TRBJ2-3
DNA: TGTGCCAGCAGCGAGGAGCTCTTCACAGATACGCAGTATTTT
CDR3: CASSEELFTDTQYF

size: many
V: TRBV9
D: NA
J: TRBJ2-1
DNA: TGTGCCAGCAGCGTTCAGGGGCAATCCTACAATGAGCAGTTCTTC
CDR3: CASSVQGQSYNEQFF

size: many
V: TRBV9
D: NA
J: TRBJ2-4
DNA: TGTGCCAGCAGCGCGGGCCTAAAAAACATTCAGTACTTC
CDR3: CASSAGLKNIQYF

size: many
V: TRBV9
D: NA
J: TRBJ2-1
DNA: TGTGCCAGCAGCGTAGACACCCGGGGGACCTCCTACAATGAGCAGTTCTTC
CDR3: CASSVDTRGTSYNEQFF

size: many
V: TRBV9
D: TRBD1
J: TRBJ2-1
DNA: TGTGCCAGCAGCGTATTTAGCGGGACAGGGGATGAGCAGTTCTTC
CDR3: CASSVFSGTGDEQFF

size: medium-sized
V: TRBV28
D: TRBD1
J: TRBJ2-1
DNA: TGTGCCCCGAACAGGGGTAGGGATGAGCAGTTCTTC
CDR3: CAPNRGRDEQFF

size: many
V: TRBV9
D: NA
J: TRBJ2-3
DNA: TGTGCCAGCAGCGTAGGCAATTCAGATACGCAGTATTTT
CDR3: CASSVGNSDTQYF

size: many
V: TRBV9
D: NA
J: TRBJ1-3
DNA: TGTGCCAGCAGCCCGCCCGGAGGCACCATATATTTT
CDR3: CASSPPGGTIYF

size: many
V: TRBV9
D: TRBD1
J: TRBJ2-5
DNA: TGTGCCAGCAGCCCCAGACAGGGGGCTATAGAGACCCAGTACTTC
CDR3: CASSPRQGAIETQYF

size: once
V: TRBV9
D: NA
J: TRBJ2-3
DNA: TGTGCCAGCAACACCGAACCCGTCGATGCAGCGCCGCAGTATTTT
CDR3: CASNTEPVDAAPQYF

size: many
V: TRBV9
D: TRBD1
J: TRBJ2-3
DNA: TGTGCCAGCAGCGGCGGACAGGGGGGCACAGATACGCAGTATTTT
CDR3: CASSGGQGGTDTQYF

size: many
V: TRBV9
D: NA
J: TRBJ1-2
DNA: TGTGCCAGCAGCCGGGGAACCGGGGACTATGGCTACACCTTC
CDR3: CASSRGTGDYGYTF